The present T cell receptor (beta chain) was sequenced within a study of blood T cell repertoires in COVID-19. Study at large: PBMCs, B-cell-depleted T cells, or T cells provided the cDNA or gDNA that made up the material.

Germline assignment: CDR1 ENHRY and CDR2 SYGVKD. The CDR3 totals 17 residues. V shed 4 bases, J shed 5 bases, and the junction held 8 bases outside the gene matches. Profiling relied on immunoSEQ multiplex PCR, and the TCRdb table lists in-frame clones only, not all of them. This repertoire shows around 68,000 clones, roughly three quarters found once; its top ten account for about 10%. V and J are TRBV10-3 and TRBJ2-2, with TRBD2 matching 12 bases. What was sequenced was peripheral blood. The sequence was collected from a woman aged 45-65 years with acute or convalescent COVID-19. The CDR3 is CAISVRLAGVDTGELFF. The CDR3 DNA reads TGTGCCATCAGTGTGAGACTAGCGGGAGTAGATACCGGGGAGCTGTTTTTT.